This T cell receptor beta chain originates from a study of T cells expressing NK-cell markers. About the study: Researchers got TCR beta repertoires out of sorted CD3+CD56+NKG2C+, CD3+CD56+NKG2C- and CD3+CD56-NKG2C+ T cells. One of the eight sequenced donors was seronegative, whereas the other seven were HCMV-seropositive. Study-wide results and caveats: It is unclear if expanded NKG2C-expressing clones target HCMV antigens.

The CDR3 sequence is 15 residues long. Reanalyzing the 5' RACE reads, TCRdb keeps one entry per CDR3 protein, without DNA. Its table lists a few hundred thousand distinct CDR3 sequences. A remark on this clonotype: No antigen is known for it.

This chain uses TRBV12-3 or TRBV12-4 with TRBJ2-4; TCRdb reports TRBD1, a call that lacks DNA to check it against. The sequence derives from a man in his late teens or twenties in good health. Specimen: blood T cells: a sorted CD56 or NKG2C T cell subset, CD4+ or CD8+ T cells, or bulk PBMC T cells (not recorded which). The CDR3 is CASTSQGTAKNIQYF.